Below, 24 T cell receptor beta chains from the same sample are listed, as sequenced in a study of CD8+ T cells in alopecia areata. cDNA serving as the sequencing template came from extracted, reverse transcribed RNA. Data came from immunoSEQ multiplex PCR; TCRdb stores just in-frame clones and leaves some out. The table shows fewer than 250,000 clones, with more than 30% occurring only once. Treatment described: oral pan-JAK inhibitor, 5-10 mg twice daily. This sample comprised CD4+ T cells sorted from blood, obtained between weeks 30 and 35, from a patient treated with tofacitinib. These receptors all come from a human donor with alopecia areata.

This chain joins TRBV9 and TRBJ1-2; D is perhaps TRBD1 (5 bases). CDR3 size: 13 residues. Germline-derived CDR1 and CDR2 are SGDLS and YYNGEE. Trimming stripped 4 bases from V and 3 bases from J, with 10 bases between. The CDR3 bases are TGTGCCAGCAGCACGGGGACCCACTATGGCTACACCTTC. Translation gives CASSTGTHYGYTF.

This clone was picked up a small number of times. This CDR3 is CACRGAGANVLTF. The CDR3 DNA is TGTGCCTGTCGGGGAGCCGGGGCCAACGTCCTGACTTTC. The rearrangement uses TRBV30 and TRBJ2-6; maybe TRBD2 (5 bases). Germline V gene sequence: CDR1 GTSNPN, CDR2 SVGIG (reference sequence). Trimming removed 6 bases from V and 4 bases from J, with 10 bases in between. The CDR3 extends over 13 amino acids.

This clone has just a few counts. This sequence joins TRBV30 and TRBJ1-2; TRBD1 is a possible D gene (5 bases). CDR1 GTSNPN and CDR2 SVGIG come from the germline V gene (reference sequence). This CDR3 has 12 amino acids. Deletions cut 1 base from V and 5 bases from J, with 8 bases between. CDR3 region: CAWSESGYGYTF. CDR3 in DNA: TGTGCCTGGAGTGAGTCAGGGTATGGCTACACCTTC. Looking up the rest from reference TRBV30 and TRBJ1-2 gives the full variable domain: SQTIHQWPATLVQPVGSPLSLECTVEGTSNPNLYWYRQAAGRGLQLLFYSVGIGQISSEVPQNLSASRPQDRQFILSSKKLLLSDSGFYLCAWSESGYGYTFGSGTRLTVV.

This clone showed up just a few times. The J gene is TRBJ2-2, the V gene TRBV4-1; no clear D gene. Deletions cut 4 bases from V and 3 bases from J, with 3 bases between. The CDR3 is 12 amino acids. Germline V CDR1 and CDR2: MGHRA, YSYEKL. The CDR3 here is CASSPHTGELFF. The CDR3 DNA is TGCGCCAGCAGCCCACACACCGGGGAGCTGTTTTTT.

The CDR3 sequence: CAWSDRGYEQYF. The CDR3 DNA is TGTGCCTGGAGTGACAGGGGGTACGAGCAGTACTTC. This rearrangement joins TRBV30 to TRBJ2-7, with 8 bases lining up with TRBD1. Germline V gene data show CDR1 as GTSNPN and CDR2 as SVGIG (reference sequence). The CDR3 is 12 amino acids. The V gene end was trimmed by 1 base and the J gene end by 4 bases; junction bases not matched to a gene: 0.

At least ten counts were recorded for this clone. The V and J genes are TRBV6-6 and TRBJ2-7; TRBD1 aligns across 9 bases. J was trimmed by 5 bases and V by 6 bases; bases with no gene match: 11. The CDR3 has 15 amino acids. Germline V gene sequence: CDR1 MNHNY, CDR2 SVGAGI (reference sequence). The CDR3 nucleotides read TGTGCCAGCAGGATGTTACAGGGGGCATTCCACGAGCAGTACTTC. It codes for CASRMLQGAFHEQYF.

This chain links TRBV19 with TRBJ2-3, with D perhaps TRBD2 (6 bases). CDR3 length: 12 amino acids. The V gene's germline CDR1 is LNHDA and CDR2 SQIVND (reference sequence). Trimming left V 6 bases short and J 5 bases short, with 9 bases between. The chain's CDR3 is CASRDYGDTQYF. In nucleotides, the CDR3 is TGTGCCAGTAGGGACTACGGAGATACGCAGTATTTT.

The chain has TRBV5-8 and TRBJ2-5; D is perhaps TRBD2 (6 bases). CDR1 SGHTS and CDR2 YDEGEE come from the germline V gene. Trimming took off 4 bases at V and 1 base at J, with 17 bases between the two ends. There are 16 residues in the CDR3. The CDR3 nucleotides are TGTGCCAGCAGCGAATATAAACGGAGGGCCCAAGAGACCCAGTACTTC. Amino acids: CASSEYKRRAQETQYF.

This chain's CDR3 is CAIAPGQGQYEQYF. The CDR3 DNA reads TGTGCCATCGCGCCGGGACAGGGACAATACGAGCAGTACTTC. The rearrangement links TRBV10-3 to TRBJ2-7, with 9 bases fitting TRBD1. Unmatched junction bases numbered 9, after V lost 8 bases and J lost 4 bases. In germline, CDR1 is ENHRY, CDR2 SYGVKD. The CDR3 spans 14 residues.

This rearrangement joins TRBV29-1 to TRBJ2-3; the D is unclear. Germline assignment: CDR1 SQVTM and CDR2 ANQGSEA. The CDR3 is 13 amino acids. V was clipped by 3 bases and J by 2 bases, with 9 bases between them. The CDR3 region is CSVDSAFTDTQYF. CDR3 nucleotide sequence: TGCAGCGTTGACAGTGCCTTCACAGATACGCAGTATTTT.

This clone was seen a few times. The J gene is TRBJ1-2, the V gene TRBV7-9; unclear D gene. Germline V gene data show CDR1 as SEHNR and CDR2 as FQNEAQ (reference sequence). The CDR3 covers 11 residues. Trimming took off 5 bases at V and 13 bases at J, with 14 bases between the two ends. The CDR3, as DNA: TGTGCCAGCAGCATCCGAGTGGTGATCACCTTC. This codes for CASSIRVVITF.

For the CDR3, the DNA is TGTGCCAGCAGGATCGGGTTCAGAAGCTCCTACGAGCAGTACTTC. Encoded protein: CASRIGFRSSYEQYF. This rearrangement joins TRBV7-8 to TRBJ2-7; unclear D gene. Germline CDR1 SGHVS, CDR2 FQNEAQ. V shed 6 bases and J shed 0 bases, with 15 bases lying between them. The CDR3 is 15 amino acids.

This clone appeared a few times. The chain is built from TRBV27 and TRBJ2-1, with 7 bases identical to TRBD1. Trimming took 2 bases from V and 3 from J; bases not matched to a gene: 4. The CDR3 covers 15 residues. Germline V lookup: CDR1 MNHEY, CDR2 SMNVEV (reference sequence). Here the CDR3 reads CASSLRRGNYNEQFF. As DNA, the CDR3 is TGTGCCAGCAGTTTACGCAGGGGGAACTACAATGAGCAGTTCTTC.

This chain uses TRBV30 with TRBJ1-2; 10 positions agree with TRBD1. The CDR3 extends over 16 amino acids. V lost 2 bases and J lost 0; bases outside the gene matches: 6. Per germline, CDR1 GTSNPN and CDR2 SVGIG (reference sequence). As DNA, the CDR3 is TGTGCCTGGAGTAGGGGACAGGGGCTTACTAACTATGGCTACACCTTC. Translating gives CAWSRGQGLTNYGYTF.

This clone has more than one count but fewer than ten. In DNA form, the CDR3 reads TGTGCCAGCTCACGGACTAGCGGGAGGGGGTCGGCTGGGGCCAACGTCCTGACTTTC. Protein sequence: CASSRTSGRGSAGANVLTF. The chain is built from TRBV18 and TRBJ2-6, with TRBD2 identical over 15 bases. Germline CDR1 is KGHSH and CDR2 is LQKENI. This CDR3 region has 19 residues. V shed 4 bases, J shed 2 bases, and the junction held 6 bases outside the gene matches. Complete variable domain (other parts from reference TRBV18 and TRBJ2-6): NAGVMQNPRHLVRRRGQEARLRCSPMKGHSHVYWYRQLPEEGLKFMVYLQKENIIDESGMPKERFSAEFPKEGPSILRIQQVVRGDSAAYFCASSRTSGRGSAGANVLTFGAGSRLTVL.

V and J are TRBV29-1 and TRBJ1-1; maybe TRBD1 (6 bases). There are 12 residues in the CDR3. Trimming took 4 bases from V and 6 from J, leaving 12 bases between them. The germline V gene encodes CDR1 SQVTM and CDR2 ANQGSEA. CDR3 bases: TGCAGCGTTGCGGGGGGCGCGGCTGAAGCTTTCTTT. This gives the protein CSVAGGAAEAFF.

This clone was seen once. The genes are TRBV30 and TRBJ2-5; TRBD2 aligns across 7 bases. The trim removed 4 bases at V and 2 bases at J, leaving 4 bases unmatched. This CDR3 is 13 amino acids long. Germline CDR1 reads GTSNPN; CDR2 reads SVGIG (reference sequence). This chain's CDR3 is CAWTKREQETQYF. For the CDR3, the DNA is TGTGCCTGGACCAAGCGGGAACAAGAGACCCAGTACTTC.

A word on this clone: A read error may produce the germline difference seen at one junction end. V and J are TRBV18 and TRBJ1-2; tentatively, D is TRBD1 (6 bases). Per germline, CDR1 KGHSH and CDR2 LQKENI. CDR3 length: 17 residues. The CDR3 bases are TGTGCCAGCTCACCCATTTCCACACAGGGCGTAGGATATGACTACACCTTC. It specifies CASSPISTQGVGYDYTF.

The chain uses TRBV5-1 and TRBJ1-2, with a possible D match to TRBD1 (5 bases). Looked up from germline, CDR1 is SGHRS and CDR2 is YFSETQ. Trimming pared 5 bases from V and 2 bases from J, leaving 13 bases between. The CDR3 has 14 residues. For the CDR3, the DNA is TGCGCCAGCAGAAAAGGGGCGTTAAACTATGGCTACACCTTC. Protein product: CASRKGALNYGYTF. Based on the CDR3 plus reference TRBV5-1 and TRBJ1-2, the full variable domain is KAGVTQTPRYLIKTRGQQVTLSCSPISGHRSVSWYQQTPGQGLQFLFEYFSETQRNKGNFPGRFSGRQFSNSRSEMNVSTLELGDSALYLCASRKGALNYGYTFGSGTRLTVV.

Only a few counts were recorded for this clone. The chain carries TRBV6-5 and TRBJ1-5; D not certain. The germline CDR1 and CDR2 sequences are MNHEY and SVGAGI. The CDR3 extends over 13 amino acids. Trimming shortened V by 6 bases and J by 2 bases, and 8 bases separated the two germline ends. In DNA form, the CDR3 reads TGTGCCAGCAGATCCCGGGGCAATCAGCCCCAGCATTTT. Protein: CASRSRGNQPQHF.

Written as DNA, the CDR3 is TGTGCCAGCAGTTCGGGACAGGGCCGGGATGCCCTCCACTTT. This sequence encodes CASSSGQGRDALHF. The gene calls are TRBV6-5 and TRBJ1-6; 9 nucleotides match TRBD1. Per the germline V gene, CDR1 is MNHEY and CDR2 is SVGAGI. The CDR3 runs 14 residues. V lost 4 bases and J lost 14; bases outside the gene matches: 9.

This clone came up a few times. The J gene is TRBJ2-2, the V gene TRBV2; D possibly corresponds to TRBD2 (6 bases). Germline V gives CDR1 SNHLY, CDR2 FYNNEI. CDR3 length equals 16 residues. The V end was cut by 7 bases, the J end by 4 bases, with 19 bases between. For the CDR3, the DNA is TGTGCCAGCAAGTTGAACCCCGGGACTTTCACCGGGGAGCTGTTTTTT. Encoded protein: CASKLNPGTFTGELFF.

The genes are TRBV11-2 and TRBJ2-5; 7 bases map to TRBD1. Germline values: CDR1 SGHAT, CDR2 FQNNGV. J was trimmed by 5 bases and V by 1 base; bases with no gene match: 4. The CDR3 loop spans 14 amino acids. Here the CDR3 DNA reads TGTGCCAGCAGCTTAGGTGTAGGGGGCGAGACCCAGTACTTC. It yields the protein CASSLGVGGETQYF.

This clone has more than one count but fewer than ten. The rearrangement links TRBV21-1 to TRBJ2-3; the table's D gene call, TRBD1, was not cross checked with the DNA. TRBV21-1 is an annotated pseudogene. The CDR3 loop spans 14 amino acids. CDR3 protein: CASSKGQGTDTQYF. In nucleotides, the CDR3 is TGTGCCAGCAGCAAAGGACAGGGCACAGATACGCAGTATTTT.